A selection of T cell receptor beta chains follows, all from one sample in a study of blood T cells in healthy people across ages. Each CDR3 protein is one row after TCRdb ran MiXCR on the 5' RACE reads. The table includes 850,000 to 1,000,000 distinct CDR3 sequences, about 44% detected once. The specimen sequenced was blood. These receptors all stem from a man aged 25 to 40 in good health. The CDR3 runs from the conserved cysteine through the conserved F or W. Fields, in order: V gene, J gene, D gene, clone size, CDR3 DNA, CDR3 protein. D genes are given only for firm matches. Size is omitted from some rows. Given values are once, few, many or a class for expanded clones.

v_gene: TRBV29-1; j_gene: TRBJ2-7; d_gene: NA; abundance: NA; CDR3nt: TGCAGCGCCTTGACAGGAGGCTACGAGCAGTACTTC; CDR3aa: CSALTGGYEQYF
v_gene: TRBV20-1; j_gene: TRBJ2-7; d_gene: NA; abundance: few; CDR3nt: TGCAGTGCTAGAGACCCTGGGGGGGCCAACGAGCAGTACTTC; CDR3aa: CSARDPGGANEQYF
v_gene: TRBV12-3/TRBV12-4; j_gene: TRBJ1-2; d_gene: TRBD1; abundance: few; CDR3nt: TGTGCCAGCAGTTTACGGACAGGGTTAAGGGACGGCTACACCTTC; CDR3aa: CASSLRTGLRDGYTF
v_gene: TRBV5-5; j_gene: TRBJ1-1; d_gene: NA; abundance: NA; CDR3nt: TGTGCCAGCAGCTTGAGAGGGACGCCGGATACTGAAGCTTTCTTT; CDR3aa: CASSLRGTPDTEAFF
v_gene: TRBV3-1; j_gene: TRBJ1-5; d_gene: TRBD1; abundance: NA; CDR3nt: TGTACCAGCAGCCCCGGGACAGGGTGGAGTCAGCCCCAGCATTTT; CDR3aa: CTSSPGTGWSQPQHF
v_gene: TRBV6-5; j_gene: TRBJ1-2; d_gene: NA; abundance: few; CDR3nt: TGTGCCAGCAGTCGGGGACGGCAGTATGGCTACACCTTC; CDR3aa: CASSRGRQYGYTF
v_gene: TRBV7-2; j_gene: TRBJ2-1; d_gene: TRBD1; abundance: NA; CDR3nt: TGTGCCAGCAGCGCCAGGACAGGGGGACTTGATGAGCAGTTCTTC; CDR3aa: CASSARTGGLDEQFF
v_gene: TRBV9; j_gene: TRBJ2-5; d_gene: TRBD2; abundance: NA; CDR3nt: TGTGCCAGCAGCGTATCCGCCGGGACTAGCAGCGGGACCCAGTACTTC; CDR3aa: CASSVSAGTSSGTQYF
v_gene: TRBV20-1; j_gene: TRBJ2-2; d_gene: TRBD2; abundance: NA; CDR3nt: TGCAGTGCTAAGGGTTCTAGCGGCACCGGGGAGCTGTTTTTT; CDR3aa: CSAKGSSGTGELFF
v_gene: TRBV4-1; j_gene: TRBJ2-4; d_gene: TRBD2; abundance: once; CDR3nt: TGCGCCAGCAGCCGAGTGACTAGCGGGGGCCCGAAGTACTTC; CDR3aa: CASSRVTSGGPKYF
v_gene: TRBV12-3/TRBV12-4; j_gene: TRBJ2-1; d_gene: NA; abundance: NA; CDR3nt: TGTGCCAGCTCCGGGTTTTCGAACAATGAGCAGTTCTTC; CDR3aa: CASSGFSNNEQFF
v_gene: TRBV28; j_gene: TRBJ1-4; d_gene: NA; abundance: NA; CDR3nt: TGTGCCAGCAGAGGGGGGGCAACTAATGAAAAACTGTTTTTT; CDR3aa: CASRGGATNEKLFF
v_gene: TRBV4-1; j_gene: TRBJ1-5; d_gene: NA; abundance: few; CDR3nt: TGCGCCAGCAGCCCCGGCGGGGGAAACAATCAGCCCCAGCATTTT; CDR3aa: CASSPGGGNNQPQHF
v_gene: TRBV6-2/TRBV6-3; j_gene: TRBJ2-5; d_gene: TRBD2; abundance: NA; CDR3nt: TGTGCCAGCAACCGCGGGAGTATTGAAGAGACCCAGTACTTC; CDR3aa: CASNRGSIEETQYF
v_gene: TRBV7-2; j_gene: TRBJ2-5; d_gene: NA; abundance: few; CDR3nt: TGTGCCAGCAGCTTAAGCGTTTCGGTTCGAGAGACCCAGTACTTC; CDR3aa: CASSLSVSVRETQYF
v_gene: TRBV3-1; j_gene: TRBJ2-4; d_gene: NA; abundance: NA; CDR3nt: TGTGCCAGCAGCCCTATAGGGGGGGGACTAGCCAAAAACATTCAGTACTTC; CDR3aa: CASSPIGGGLAKNIQYF
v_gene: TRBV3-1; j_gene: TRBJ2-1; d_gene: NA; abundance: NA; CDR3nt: TGTGCCAGCAGCCTACGAGGGCCCCAGTACAATGAGCAGTTCTTC; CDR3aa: CASSLRGPQYNEQFF
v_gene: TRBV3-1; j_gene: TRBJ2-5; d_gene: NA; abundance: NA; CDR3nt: TGTGCCAGCAGCCAAGAACGCCTAACGGGGGCCAACAATGAGCAGTACTTC; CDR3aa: CASSQERLTGANNEQYF
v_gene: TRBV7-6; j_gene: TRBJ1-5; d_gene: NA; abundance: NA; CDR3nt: TGTGCCAGCAGACCCGTTTGGTTCCAGCCCCAGCATTTT; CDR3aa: CASRPVWFQPQHF
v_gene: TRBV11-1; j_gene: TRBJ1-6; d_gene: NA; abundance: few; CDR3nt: TGTGCCAGCAGCCGGGGCGAAACCTATAATTCACCCCTCCACTTT; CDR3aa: CASSRGETYNSPLHF
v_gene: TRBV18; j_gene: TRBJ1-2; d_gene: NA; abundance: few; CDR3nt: TGTGCCAGCTCACTCTCTGAGACAGAAGGGGATGGCTACACCTTC; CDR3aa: CASSLSETEGDGYTF
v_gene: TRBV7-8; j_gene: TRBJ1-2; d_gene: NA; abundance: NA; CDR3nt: TGTGCCAGCAGCCTCCTCGAGACTGGCGGCTATGGCTACACCTTC; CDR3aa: CASSLLETGGYGYTF
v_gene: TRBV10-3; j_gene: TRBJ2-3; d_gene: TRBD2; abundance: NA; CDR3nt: TGTGCCATCAGTCCCGCCGGGGTTACTAGCGGGGTGCGGGGGGATACGCAGTATTTT; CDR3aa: CAISPAGVTSGVRGDTQYF
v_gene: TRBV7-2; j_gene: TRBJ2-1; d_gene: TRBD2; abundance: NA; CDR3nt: TGTGCCAGCAGCTTAGACGGCGGGGGGGCACTCGATGAGCAGTTCTTC; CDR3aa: CASSLDGGGALDEQFF
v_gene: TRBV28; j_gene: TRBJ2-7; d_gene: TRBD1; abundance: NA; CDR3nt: TGTGCCAGCAGTTTATTTGTGGGACAGAGGCACGAGCAGTACTTC; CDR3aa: CASSLFVGQRHEQYF
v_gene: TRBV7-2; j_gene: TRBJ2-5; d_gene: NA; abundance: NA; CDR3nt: TGTGCCAGCAGCGTAGTTTGGGGAGAGACCCAGTACTTC; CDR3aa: CASSVVWGETQYF
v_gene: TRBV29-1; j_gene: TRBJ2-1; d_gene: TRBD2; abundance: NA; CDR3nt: TGCAGCGCCAAGCAGCGACTAGCGGAGTACAATGAGCAGTTCTTC; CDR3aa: CSAKQRLAEYNEQFF
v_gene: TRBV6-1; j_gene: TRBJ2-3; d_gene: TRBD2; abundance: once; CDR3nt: TGTGCCAGCAGTGATCCGGCTAGCGGGACTGATACGCAGTATTTT; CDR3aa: CASSDPASGTDTQYF
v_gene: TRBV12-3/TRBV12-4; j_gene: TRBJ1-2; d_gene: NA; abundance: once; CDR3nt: TGTGCCAGCAGTTTTGCAGGGGAAGGCTATGGCTACACCTTC; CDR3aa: CASSFAGEGYGYTF
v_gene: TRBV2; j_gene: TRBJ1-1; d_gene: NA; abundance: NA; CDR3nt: TGTGCCAGCAGTGCCGGCGCCTTGAACACTGAAGCTTTCTTT; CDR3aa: CASSAGALNTEAFF
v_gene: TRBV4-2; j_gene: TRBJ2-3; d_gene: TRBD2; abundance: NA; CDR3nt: TGTGCCAGCAGCCAAGAACCTAGCGGGGGACCCTTCACAGATACGCAGTATTTT; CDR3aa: CASSQEPSGGPFTDTQYF
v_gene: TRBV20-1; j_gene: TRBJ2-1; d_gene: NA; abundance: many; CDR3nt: TGCAGTGCTACCGACTACTACAATGAGCAGTTCTTC; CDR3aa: CSATDYYNEQFF
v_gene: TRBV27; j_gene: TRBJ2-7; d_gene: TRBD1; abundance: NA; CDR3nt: TGTGCCAGCAGTCCAACGGACAGGGACGAGCAGTACTTC; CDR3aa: CASSPTDRDEQYF
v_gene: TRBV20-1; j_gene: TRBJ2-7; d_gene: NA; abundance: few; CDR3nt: TGCAGTGCTAGTGCCCTGAAAGGAATGGGCGACGAGCAGTACTTC; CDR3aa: CSASALKGMGDEQYF
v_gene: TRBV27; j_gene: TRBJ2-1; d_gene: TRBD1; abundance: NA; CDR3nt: TGTGCCACCAACAAACCGGGACAGGGGGCCAATGAGCAGTTCTTC; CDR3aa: CATNKPGQGANEQFF